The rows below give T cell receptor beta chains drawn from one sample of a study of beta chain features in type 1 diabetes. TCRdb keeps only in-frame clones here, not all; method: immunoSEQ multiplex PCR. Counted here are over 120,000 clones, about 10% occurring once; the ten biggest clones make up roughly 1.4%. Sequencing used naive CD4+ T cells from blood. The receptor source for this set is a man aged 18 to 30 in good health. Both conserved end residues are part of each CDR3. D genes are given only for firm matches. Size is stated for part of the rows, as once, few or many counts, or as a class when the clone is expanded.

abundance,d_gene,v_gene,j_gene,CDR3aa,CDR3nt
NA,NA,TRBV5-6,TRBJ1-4,CASSLAQSNEKLFF,TGTGCCAGCAGCTTGGCTCAGTCGAATGAAAAACTGTTTTTT
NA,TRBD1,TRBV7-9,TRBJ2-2,CASSPQGVGELFF,TGTGCCAGCAGCCCCCAGGGGGTCGGGGAGCTGTTTTTT
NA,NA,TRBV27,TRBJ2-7,CASSPGYEQYF,TGTGCCAGCAGTCCCGGCTACGAGCAGTACTTC
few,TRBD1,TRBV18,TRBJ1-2,CASSPPETQGARGYTF,TGTGCCAGCTCACCACCGGAAACCCAGGGGGCTCGAGGCTACACCTTC
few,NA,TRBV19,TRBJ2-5,CASSIRRGPWAQYF,TGTGCCAGTAGTATCCGGAGGGGGCCCTGGGCCCAGTACTTC
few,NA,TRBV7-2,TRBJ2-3,CASGRAQPSTDTQYF,TGTGCCAGCGGCAGGGCGCAACCTAGCACAGATACGCAGTATTTT
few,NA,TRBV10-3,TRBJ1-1,CAISDTGNTEAFF,TGTGCCATCAGTGATACGGGGAACACTGAAGCTTTCTTT
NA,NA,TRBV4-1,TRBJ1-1,CASSHPGWWNTEAFF,TGCGCCAGCAGCCATCCAGGGTGGTGGAACACTGAAGCTTTCTTT
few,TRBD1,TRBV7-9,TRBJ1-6,CASSPTGGYSPLHF,TGTGCCAGCAGCCCTACAGGGGGCTATTCACCCCTCCACTTT
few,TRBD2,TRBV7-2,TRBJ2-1,CASSLLAGMNEQFF,TGTGCCAGCAGCTTACTAGCGGGGATGAATGAGCAGTTCTTC
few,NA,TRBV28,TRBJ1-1,CAAKELSSTEAFF,TGTGCCGCCAAAGAGTTATCTTCCACTGAAGCTTTCTTT
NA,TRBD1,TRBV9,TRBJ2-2,CASGGTGGATGELFF,TGTGCCAGCGGAGGAACAGGGGGCGCCACCGGGGAGCTGTTTTTT
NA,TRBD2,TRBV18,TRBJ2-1,CASSPTAGVYGSYNEQFF,TGTGCCAGCTCACCAACGGCGGGGGTATATGGCTCCTACAATGAGCAGTTCTTC
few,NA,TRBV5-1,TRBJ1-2,CASSSAQGIDGYTF,TGCGCCAGCAGCTCGGCACAGGGTATCGATGGCTACACCTTC
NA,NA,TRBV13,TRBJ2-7,CASSQTTTVYEQYF,TGTGCCAGCAGCCAAACGACTACAGTTTACGAGCAGTACTTC
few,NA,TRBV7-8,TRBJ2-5,CASRPRGSQETQYF,TGTGCCAGCAGACCCAGGGGAAGCCAAGAGACCCAGTACTTC
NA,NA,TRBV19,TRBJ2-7,CASSMDFSYEQYF,TGTGCCAGTAGTATGGACTTCTCCTACGAGCAGTACTTC
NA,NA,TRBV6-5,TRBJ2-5,CASREPGEETQYF,TGTGCCAGCAGAGAGCCGGGGGAAGAGACCCAGTACTTC
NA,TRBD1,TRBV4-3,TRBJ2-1,CASSQGQGLTYNEQFF,TGCGCCAGCAGCCAGGGACAGGGCTTAACTTACAATGAGCAGTTCTTC
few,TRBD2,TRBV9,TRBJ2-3,CASSTSGGASTDTQYF,TGTGCCAGCAGCACTAGCGGGGGGGCGAGCACAGATACGCAGTATTTT
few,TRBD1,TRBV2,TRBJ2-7,CASSERQGTLHEQYF,TGTGCCAGCAGTGAGAGACAGGGGACACTGCACGAGCAGTACTTC
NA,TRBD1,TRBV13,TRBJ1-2,CASSLGPGQPNGYTF,TGTGCCAGCAGCTTAGGCCCGGGACAGCCTAATGGCTACACCTTC
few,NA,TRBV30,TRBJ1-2,CAWLDSYNYGYTF,TGTGCCTGGTTGGACAGTTATAACTATGGCTACACCTTC
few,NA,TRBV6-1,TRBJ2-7,CASSVPESAPSGEQYF,TGTGCCAGCAGTGTCCCGGAGAGTGCCCCTTCTGGTGAGCAGTACTTC
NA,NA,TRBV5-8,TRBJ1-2,CASSLPGSNYGYTF,TGTGCCAGCAGCTTGCCAGGCTCGAACTATGGCTACACCTTC
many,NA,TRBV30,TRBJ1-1,CAWSGANTEAFF,TGTGCCTGGAGTGGAGCGAACACTGAAGCTTTCTTT
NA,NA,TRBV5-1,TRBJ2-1,CASRGESYNEQFF,TGCGCCAGCCGCGGCGAGAGCTACAATGAGCAGTTCTTC
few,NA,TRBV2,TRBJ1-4,CASTTGGAYEKLFF,TGTGCCAGCACCACCGGAGGGGCCTATGAAAAACTGTTTTTT
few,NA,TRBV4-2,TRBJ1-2,CASSQDGQPQSGGYTF,TGTGCCAGCAGCCAGGATGGACAGCCCCAATCGGGTGGCTACACCTTC
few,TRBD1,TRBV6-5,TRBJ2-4,CASSFGTGAGNIQYF,TGTGCCAGCAGTTTCGGGACAGGGGCGGGAAACATTCAGTACTTC
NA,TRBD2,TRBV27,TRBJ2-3,CASRVQAGGPWTDTQYF,TGTGCCAGCCGGGTTCAAGCGGGGGGGCCTTGGACAGATACGCAGTATTTT
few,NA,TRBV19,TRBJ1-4,CASSNGGATNEKLFF,TGTGCCAGTAGTAACGGGGGAGCAACTAATGAAAAACTGTTTTTT
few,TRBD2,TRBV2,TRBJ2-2,CASRPSGGTGELFF,TGTGCCAGCAGGCCTAGCGGGGGAACCGGGGAGCTGTTTTTT
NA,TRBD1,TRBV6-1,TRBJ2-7,CASSRDRERDEQYF,TGTGCCAGCAGTAGGGACAGGGAGAGGGACGAGCAGTACTTC
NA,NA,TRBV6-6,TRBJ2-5,CASSGGTDQETQYF,TGTGCCAGCAGTGGGGGGACGGACCAAGAGACCCAGTACTTC
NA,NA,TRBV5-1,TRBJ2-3,CASNDQGADTQYF,TGCGCCAGCAACGACCAAGGGGCAGATACGCAGTATTTT
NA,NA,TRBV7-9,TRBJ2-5,CASSLGPTGQETQYF,TGTGCCAGCAGCTTAGGACCGACAGGACAAGAGACCCAGTACTTC
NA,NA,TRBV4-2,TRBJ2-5,CASSQGVQVLHQETQYF,TGTGCCAGCAGCCAAGGAGTTCAGGTCCTTCACCAAGAGACCCAGTACTTC
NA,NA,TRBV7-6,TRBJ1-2,CASSDRQVLWGYTF,TGTGCCAGCAGTGATCGACAGGTTCTTTGGGGCTACACCTTC
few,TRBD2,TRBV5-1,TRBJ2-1,CASRSQLAGESYNEQFF,TGCGCCAGCAGATCTCAACTAGCGGGGGAGTCCTACAATGAGCAGTTCTTC
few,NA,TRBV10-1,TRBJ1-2,CASTSYGYTF,TGCGCCAGCACTTCGTATGGCTACACCTTC
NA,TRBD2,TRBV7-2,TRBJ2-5,CASGRLAGMETQYF,TGTGCCAGCGGAAGGCTAGCGGGTATGGAGACCCAGTACTTC
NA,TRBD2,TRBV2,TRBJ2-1,CASMVSGGYYNEQFF,TGTGCCAGCATGGTCAGCGGGGGATACTACAATGAGCAGTTCTTC
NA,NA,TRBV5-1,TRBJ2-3,CASSLVEFNTDTQYF,TGCGCCAGCAGCTTGGTAGAATTTAACACAGATACGCAGTATTTT
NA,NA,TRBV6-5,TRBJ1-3,CASRRGGPGNTIYF,TGTGCCAGCAGACGGGGGGGACCTGGAAACACCATATATTTT
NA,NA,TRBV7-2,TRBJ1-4,CASSLKSGIGNEKLFF,TGTGCCAGCAGCTTAAAAAGTGGTATCGGTAATGAAAAACTGTTTTTT
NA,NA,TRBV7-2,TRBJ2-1,CASSLADGGVNEQFF,TGTGCCAGCAGCTTAGCGGATGGAGGGGTTAATGAGCAGTTCTTC
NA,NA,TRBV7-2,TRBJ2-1,CASSLAQAGEQFF,TGTGCCAGCAGCTTAGCTCAGGCTGGTGAGCAGTTCTTC
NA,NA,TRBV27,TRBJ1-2,CASSSNNYGYTF,TGTGCCAGCAGTTCAAATAACTATGGCTACACCTTC
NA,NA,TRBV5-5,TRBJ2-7,CASTTRSEQYF,TGTGCCAGCACAACCCGGAGTGAGCAGTACTTC
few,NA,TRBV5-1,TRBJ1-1,CASSLVGGKNTEAFF,TGCGCCAGCAGCTTGGTCGGGGGGAAGAACACTGAAGCTTTCTTT
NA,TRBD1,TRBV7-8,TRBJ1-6,CASSLYNRGVRSPLHF,TGTGCCAGCAGCTTATACAACAGGGGAGTACGGTCACCCCTCCACTTT
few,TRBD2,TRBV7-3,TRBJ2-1,CASSLQALAGGFNEQFF,TGTGCCAGCAGCTTACAAGCGTTAGCGGGGGGGTTTAATGAGCAGTTCTTC